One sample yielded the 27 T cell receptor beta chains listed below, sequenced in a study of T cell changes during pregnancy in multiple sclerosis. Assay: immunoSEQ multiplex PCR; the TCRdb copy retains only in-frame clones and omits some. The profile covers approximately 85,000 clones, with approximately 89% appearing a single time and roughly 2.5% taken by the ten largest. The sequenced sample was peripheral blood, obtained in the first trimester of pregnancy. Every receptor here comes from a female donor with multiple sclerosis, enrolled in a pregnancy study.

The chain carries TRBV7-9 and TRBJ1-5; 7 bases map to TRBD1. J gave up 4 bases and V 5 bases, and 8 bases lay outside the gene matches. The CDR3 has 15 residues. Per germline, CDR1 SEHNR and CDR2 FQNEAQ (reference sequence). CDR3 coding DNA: TGTGCCAGCAGCCCCGGGACAGTAACAAATCAGCCCCAGCATTTT. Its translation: CASSPGTVTNQPQHF.

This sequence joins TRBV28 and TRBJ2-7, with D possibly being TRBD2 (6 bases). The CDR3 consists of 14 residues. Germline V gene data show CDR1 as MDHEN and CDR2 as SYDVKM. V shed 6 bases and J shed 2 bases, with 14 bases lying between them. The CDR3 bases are TGTGCCAGCAGAAAGCGGAGGGTCCCCTACGAGCAGTACTTC. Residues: CASRKRRVPYEQYF.

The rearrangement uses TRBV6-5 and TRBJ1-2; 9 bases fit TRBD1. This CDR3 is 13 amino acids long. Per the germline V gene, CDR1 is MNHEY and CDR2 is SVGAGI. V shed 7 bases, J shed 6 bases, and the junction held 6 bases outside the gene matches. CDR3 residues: CASTRTGEDGYTF. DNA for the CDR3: TGTGCCAGCACAAGGACAGGGGAGGATGGCTACACCTTC.

This CDR3 is CASSLGTPPGNEQFF. In DNA, the CDR3 is TGTGCCAGCAGCTTGGGGACTCCCCCCGGTAATGAGCAGTTCTTC. The V call is TRBV5-4, the J call TRBJ2-1, with a possible D match to TRBD2 (5 bases). The CDR3 runs 15 residues. Germline assignment: CDR1 SGHNT and CDR2 YYREEE (reference sequence). Trimming removed 0 bases from V and 7 bases from J, with 14 bases in between.

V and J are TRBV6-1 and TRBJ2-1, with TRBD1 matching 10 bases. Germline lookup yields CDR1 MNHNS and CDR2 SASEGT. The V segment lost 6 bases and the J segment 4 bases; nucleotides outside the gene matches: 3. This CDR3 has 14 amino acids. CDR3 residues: CASRGTGAYNEQFF. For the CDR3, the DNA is TGTGCCAGCAGGGGGACAGGGGCGTACAATGAGCAGTTCTTC.

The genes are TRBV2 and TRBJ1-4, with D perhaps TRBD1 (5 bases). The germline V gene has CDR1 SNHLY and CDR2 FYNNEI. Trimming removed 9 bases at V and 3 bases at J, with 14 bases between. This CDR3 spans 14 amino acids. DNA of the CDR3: TGTGCCAGTTACCGGGGGGTTTCTAATGAAAAACTGTTTTTT. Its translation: CASYRGVSNEKLFF.

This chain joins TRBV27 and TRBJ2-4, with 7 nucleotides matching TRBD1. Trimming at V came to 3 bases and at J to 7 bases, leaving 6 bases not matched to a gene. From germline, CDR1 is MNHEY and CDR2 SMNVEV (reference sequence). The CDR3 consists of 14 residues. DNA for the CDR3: TGTGCCAGCAGTTTGTCAGGGGGTGGCAACATTCAGTACTTC. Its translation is CASSLSGGGNIQYF.

As DNA, the CDR3 is TGTGCCAGCAGCTTCGACAGGGAATACGAGCAGTACTTC. Protein product: CASSFDREYEQYF. This rearrangement joins TRBV7-9 to TRBJ2-7; 7 positions agree with TRBD1. CDR3 length: 13 residues. J gave up 4 bases and V 3 bases, and 3 bases lay outside the gene matches. Looked up from germline, CDR1 is SEHNR and CDR2 is FQNEAQ (reference sequence).

CDR3 bases: TGTGCTAGTGGTTTGGGAGATAAGGGGATTAGGGGCTACACCTTC. Its protein product is CASGLGDKGIRGYTF. The genes are TRBV12-5 and TRBJ1-2; the D gene is possibly TRBD1 (5 bases). This CDR3 has 15 residues. Between the trimmed V and J ends, which lost 1 base and 8 bases, there was a span of 17 bases. Germline assignment: CDR1 LGHNT and CDR2 FRNRAP.

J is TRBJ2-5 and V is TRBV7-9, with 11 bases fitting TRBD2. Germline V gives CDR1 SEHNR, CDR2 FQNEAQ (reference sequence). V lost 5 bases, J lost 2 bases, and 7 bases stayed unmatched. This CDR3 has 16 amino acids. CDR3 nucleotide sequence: TGTGCCAGCAGCGGGCGACTAGCGGGGCCTCAAGAGACCCAGTACTTC. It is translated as CASSGRLAGPQETQYF.

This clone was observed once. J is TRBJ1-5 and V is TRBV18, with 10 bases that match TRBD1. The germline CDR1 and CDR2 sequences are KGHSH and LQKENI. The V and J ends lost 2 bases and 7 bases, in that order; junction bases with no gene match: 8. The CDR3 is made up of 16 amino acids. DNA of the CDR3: TGTGCCAGCTCACCATCCGGACAGGGGGTAGTACAGCCCCAGCATTTT. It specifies CASSPSGQGVVQPQHF.

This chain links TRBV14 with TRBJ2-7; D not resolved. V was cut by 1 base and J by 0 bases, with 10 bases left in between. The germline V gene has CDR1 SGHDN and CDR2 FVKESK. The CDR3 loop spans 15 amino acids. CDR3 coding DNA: TGTGCCAGCAGCCAAGGCTTGCGAATCTCCTACGAGCAGTACTTC. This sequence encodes CASSQGLRISYEQYF.

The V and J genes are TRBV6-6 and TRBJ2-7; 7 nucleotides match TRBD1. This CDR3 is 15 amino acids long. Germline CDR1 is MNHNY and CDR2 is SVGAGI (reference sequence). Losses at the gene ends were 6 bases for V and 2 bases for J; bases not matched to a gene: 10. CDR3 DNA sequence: TGTGCCAGCAGACTCGGGACAGTTGGGGCCTACGAGCAGTACTTC. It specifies CASRLGTVGAYEQYF.

The chain's CDR3 is CASRDGTGWNQPQHF. CDR3 bases: TGTGCCAGCAGGGACGGGACAGGTTGGAATCAGCCCCAGCATTTT. The V call is TRBV2, the J call TRBJ1-5; 8 bases match TRBD1. Germline V lookup: CDR1 SNHLY, CDR2 FYNNEI. The V and J ends lost 6 bases and 4 bases, in that order; junction bases with no gene match: 8. CDR3 length: 15 residues.

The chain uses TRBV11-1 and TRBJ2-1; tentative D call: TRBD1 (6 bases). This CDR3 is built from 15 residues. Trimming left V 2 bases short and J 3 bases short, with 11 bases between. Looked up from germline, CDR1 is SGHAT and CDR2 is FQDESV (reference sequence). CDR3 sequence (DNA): TGTGCCAGCAGCTTATCAGGGGTGAGCTACAATGAGCAGTTCTTC. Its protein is CASSLSGVSYNEQFF.

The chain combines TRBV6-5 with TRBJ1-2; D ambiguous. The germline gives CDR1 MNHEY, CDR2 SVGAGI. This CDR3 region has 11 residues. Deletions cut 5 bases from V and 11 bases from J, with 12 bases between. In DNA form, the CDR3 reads TGTGCCAGCAGTGAAGTAAAGGAGTACACCTTC. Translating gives CASSEVKEYTF.

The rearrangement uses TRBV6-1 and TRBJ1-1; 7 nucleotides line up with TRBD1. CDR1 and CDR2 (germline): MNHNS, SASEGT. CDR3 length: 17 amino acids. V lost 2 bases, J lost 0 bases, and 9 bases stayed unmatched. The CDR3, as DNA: TGTGCCAGCAGTGAACACAGGGGCCCCAACGTGAACACTGAAGCTTTCTTT. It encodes CASSEHRGPNVNTEAFF.

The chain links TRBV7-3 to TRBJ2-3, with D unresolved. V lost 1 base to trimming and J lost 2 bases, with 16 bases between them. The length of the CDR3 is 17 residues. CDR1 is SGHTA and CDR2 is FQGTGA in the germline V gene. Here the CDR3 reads CASSLMGSRPDTDTQYF. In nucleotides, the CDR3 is TGTGCCAGCAGCTTAATGGGTTCGAGGCCGGACACAGATACGCAGTATTTT.

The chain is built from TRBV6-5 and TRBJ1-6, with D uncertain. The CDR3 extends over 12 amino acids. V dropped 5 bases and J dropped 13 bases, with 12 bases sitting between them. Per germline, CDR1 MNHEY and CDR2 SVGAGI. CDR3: CASSPRPEPLHF. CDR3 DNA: TGTGCCAGCAGTCCCAGGCCCGAGCCCCTCCACTTT.

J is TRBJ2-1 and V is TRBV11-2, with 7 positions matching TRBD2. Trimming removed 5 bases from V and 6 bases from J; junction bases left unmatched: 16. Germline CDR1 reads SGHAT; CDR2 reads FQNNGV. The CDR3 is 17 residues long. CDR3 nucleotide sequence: TGTGCCAGCAGCACCCTGGCACTGGGGAGGGTGGCCAATGAGCAGTTCTTC. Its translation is CASSTLALGRVANEQFF.

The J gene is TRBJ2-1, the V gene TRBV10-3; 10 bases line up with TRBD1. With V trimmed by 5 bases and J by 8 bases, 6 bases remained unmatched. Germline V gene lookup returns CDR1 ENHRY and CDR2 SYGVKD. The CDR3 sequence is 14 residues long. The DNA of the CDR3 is TGTGCCATCAGTATGACAGGGGGCGGAGATGAGCAGTTCTTC. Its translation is CAISMTGGGDEQFF.

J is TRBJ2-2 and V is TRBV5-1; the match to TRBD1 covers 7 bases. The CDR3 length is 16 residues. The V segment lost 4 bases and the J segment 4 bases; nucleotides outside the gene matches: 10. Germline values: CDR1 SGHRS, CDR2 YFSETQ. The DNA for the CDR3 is TGCGCCAGCAGCCCCGAACCGGGACAGTTCACCGGGGAGCTGTTTTTT. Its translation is CASSPEPGQFTGELFF.

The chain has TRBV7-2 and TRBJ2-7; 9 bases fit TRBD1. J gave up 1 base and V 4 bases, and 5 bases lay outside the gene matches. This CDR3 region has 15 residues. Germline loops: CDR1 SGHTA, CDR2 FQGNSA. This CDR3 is CASSWGDRVSYEQYF. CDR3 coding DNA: TGTGCCAGCAGCTGGGGGGACAGGGTTTCCTACGAGCAGTACTTC.

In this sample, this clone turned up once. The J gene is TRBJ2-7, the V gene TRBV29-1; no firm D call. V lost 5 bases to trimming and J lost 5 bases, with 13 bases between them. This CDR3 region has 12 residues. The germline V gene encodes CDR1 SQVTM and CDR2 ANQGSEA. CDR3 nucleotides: TGCAGCGTTCGTGGCCCCCAGAACGAGCAGTACTTC. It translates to CSVRGPQNEQYF.

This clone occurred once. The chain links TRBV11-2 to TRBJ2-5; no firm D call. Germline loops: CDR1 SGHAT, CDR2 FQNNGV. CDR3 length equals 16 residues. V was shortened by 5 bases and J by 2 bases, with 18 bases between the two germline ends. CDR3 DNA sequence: TGTGCCAGCAGCCATACCTACCGGGTCTCACAAGAGACCCAGTACTTC. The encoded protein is CASSHTYRVSQETQYF.

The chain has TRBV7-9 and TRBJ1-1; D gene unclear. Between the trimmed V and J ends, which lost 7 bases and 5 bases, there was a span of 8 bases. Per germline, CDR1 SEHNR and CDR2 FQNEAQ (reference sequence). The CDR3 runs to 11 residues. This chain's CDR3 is CASTFRTEAFF. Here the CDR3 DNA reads TGTGCCAGCACCTTTAGAACTGAAGCTTTCTTT.

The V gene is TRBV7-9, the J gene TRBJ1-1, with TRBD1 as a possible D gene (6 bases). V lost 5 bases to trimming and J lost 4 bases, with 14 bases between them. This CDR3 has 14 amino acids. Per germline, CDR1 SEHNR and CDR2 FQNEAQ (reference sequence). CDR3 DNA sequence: TGTGCCAGCAGCCACAGGGAAGGAGGCACTGAAGCTTTCTTT. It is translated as CASSHREGGTEAFF.